This T cell receptor (beta chain) was sequenced for a study of CD8 T cells in ankylosing spondylitis. Quantitative 5'-RACE with molecular barcodes was used to make the TCR beta libraries. Via MiXCR, TCRdb re-called the 5' RACE reads, giving one row per CDR3 protein. The sample consists of some 140,000 distinct CDR3 sequences, 8% to 9% of them appearing once. Overall study findings and caveats: Some motif variants had been reported before (in reactive arthritis synovial fluid and blood). There was a TCR beta motif, made of several highly homologous variants, that appeared characteristic of ankylosing spondylitis blood. Reportedly, matched ankylosing spondylitis synovial fluid was significantly enriched for disease-linked clones.

As to this clonotype: Its specificity is unknown.

Germline assignment: CDR1 DFQATT and CDR2 SNEGSKA (reference sequence). The CDR3 spans 16 residues. Trimming took 6 bases from V and 5 from J, leaving 22 bases between them. The source material was synovial fluid, either unsorted or a sorted T cell fraction (not recorded which). V usage is TRBV20-1 and J usage is TRBJ2-2; D gene uncertain. This clonotype was sampled from a male donor with ankylosing spondylitis. CDR3 sequence: CSARVPGGAWTGELFF. The CDR3 nucleotides read TGCAGTGCAAGGGTCCCAGGTGGCGCTTGGACCGGGGAGCTGTTTTTT.